These 27 T cell receptor beta chains were all obtained from the same sample, sequenced in a study of blood T cell repertoires in COVID-19. Libraries were prepared by immunoSEQ multiplex PCR; TCRdb keeps only in-frame clonotypes and omits some of them. The table includes 300,000 to 400,000 clones, approximately 85% detected once. Sequences were obtained from peripheral blood. The receptors shown here come from a human donor in a cohort sampled during active COVID-19.

The CDR3 DNA sequence: TGTGCCAGCAGCTTATTAGTGCGGGGGAGCACAGATACGCAGTATTTT. Translation gives CASSLLVRGSTDTQYF. The chain carries TRBV7-8 and TRBJ2-3; TRBD2 agrees at 7 bases. Germline V gene sequence: CDR1 SGHVS, CDR2 FQNEAQ. The ends lost 2 bases at V and 0 bases at J; junction bases unmatched: 5. The CDR3 has 16 amino acids.

The genes are TRBV6-1 and TRBJ1-5, with D possibly being TRBD1 (5 bases). Germline CDR1 reads MNHNS; CDR2 reads SASEGT. The germline V and J ends were trimmed by 3 bases and 5 bases, with 14 bases remaining between them. The CDR3 consists of 15 residues. The chain's CDR3 is CASSDPTVGDQPQHF. The DNA for the CDR3 is TGTGCCAGCAGTGATCCCACCGTAGGGGATCAGCCCCAGCATTTT.

Only one count was recorded for this clone. The V call is TRBV18, the J call TRBJ1-2; D is undetermined. Germline loops: CDR1 KGHSH, CDR2 LQKENI. The V end was cut by 8 bases, the J end by 2 bases, with 15 bases between. CDR3 length equals 14 residues. The CDR3 nucleotides read TGTGCCAGCAACCGCGGACGGGAGAACTATGGCTACACCTTC. Residues: CASNRGRENYGYTF.

This clone was observed once. The V call is TRBV7-2, the J call TRBJ1-2, with TRBD1 matching 7 bases. Germline assignment: CDR1 SGHTA and CDR2 FQGNSA. The CDR3 has 14 amino acids. V trimming: 4 bases; J trimming: 7 bases; junction bases outside the gene matches: 9. CDR3 region: CASSSQQGKSGYTF. The CDR3 nucleotides are TGTGCCAGCAGCTCCCAACAGGGGAAGAGTGGCTACACCTTC.

The J gene is TRBJ1-1, the V gene TRBV12-3 or TRBV12-4; D is unclear. Trimming stripped 3 bases from V and 6 bases from J, with 11 bases between. The CDR3 extends over 13 amino acids. In DNA, the CDR3 is TGTGCCAGCAGTTTTTTCTTAAGCCCTGAAGCTTTCTTT. Residues: CASSFFLSPEAFF.

The chain employs TRBV9 and TRBJ2-2; D gene unclear. Germline CDR1 SGDLS, CDR2 YYNGEE. The CDR3 loop spans 13 amino acids. V was cut by 3 bases and J by 2 bases, with 5 bases left in between. The CDR3 DNA sequence: TGTGCCAGCAGCGCGGTAAACACCGGGGAGCTGTTTTTT. It specifies CASSAVNTGELFF. Variable domain in full (rest from reference TRBV9 and TRBJ2-2): DSGVTQTPKHLITATGQRVTLRCSPRSGDLSVYWYQQSLDQGLQFLIQYYNGEERAKGNILERFSAQQFPDLHSELNLSSLELGDSALYFCASSAVNTGELFFGEGSRLTVL.

The chain is built from TRBV15 and TRBJ2-1; D unclear. Trimming removed 5 bases from V and 9 bases from J, with 8 bases in between. This CDR3 has 11 residues. Germline V gene sequence: CDR1 LNHNV, CDR2 YYDKDF (reference sequence). CDR3 sequence reads: CATSAGFEQFF. The DNA of the CDR3 is TGTGCCACCAGCGCCGGGTTTGAGCAGTTCTTC.

This clone has at least ten counts. The V gene is TRBV19, the J gene TRBJ2-2, with D unresolved. Germline-derived CDR1 and CDR2 are LNHDA and SQIVND (reference sequence). V lost 3 bases and J lost 3, with 8 bases in between. The CDR3 consists of 14 residues. In DNA form, the CDR3 reads TGTGCCAGTAGTATTGGGCACGACACCGGGGAGCTGTTTTTT. This encodes CASSIGHDTGELFF.

Many counts were recorded for this clone. The V gene is TRBV9, the J gene TRBJ2-5; D perhaps matches TRBD2 (7 bases). V shed 1 base and J shed 5 bases, with 18 bases lying between them. This CDR3 has 16 residues. Germline V gene lookup returns CDR1 SGDLS and CDR2 YYNGEE. This CDR3 reads CASSVSRGLAGETQYF. CDR3 bases: TGTGCCAGCAGCGTATCGCGGGGGCTGGCGGGGGAGACCCAGTACTTC.

This chain links TRBV5-4 with TRBJ2-1; TRBD1 is a possible D gene (6 bases). Germline assignment: CDR1 SGHNT and CDR2 YYREEE (reference sequence). This CDR3 contains 14 residues. V shed 4 bases and J shed 9 bases, with 17 bases lying between them. CDR3: CASSPGQPRGEQFF. The CDR3 DNA sequence: TGTGCCAGCAGCCCCGGACAGCCGAGGGGTGAGCAGTTCTTC.

The rearrangement uses TRBV2 and TRBJ1-2; no clear D. Per germline, CDR1 SNHLY and CDR2 FYNNEI. The length of the CDR3 is 14 residues. V was clipped by 3 bases and J by 2 bases, with 10 bases between them. For the CDR3, the DNA is TGTGCCAGCAGTGAGGGCGGAGGAAACTATGGCTACACCTTC. Translated, it gives CASSEGGGNYGYTF.

The chain joins TRBV5-8 to TRBJ2-2, with 8 bases aligning to TRBD1. V lost 2 bases and J lost 7; bases outside the gene matches: 1. The germline CDR1 and CDR2 sequences are SGHTS and YDEGEE. CDR3 size: 13 residues. The CDR3 loop is CASSFTGGGELFF. CDR3 in DNA: TGTGCCAGCAGCTTTACAGGGGGCGGGGAGCTGTTTTTT.

The count of this clone is one. J is TRBJ2-3 and V is TRBV5-5, with 9 nucleotides matching TRBD2. This CDR3 comprises 15 residues. Germline assignment: CDR1 SGHKS and CDR2 YYEKEE (reference sequence). Losses at the gene ends were 2 bases for V and 4 bases for J; bases not matched to a gene: 5. CDR3 DNA sequence: TGTGCCAGCAGCTTCTACGCGGGGGGGCCAGATACGCAGTATTTT. Amino acids: CASSFYAGGPDTQYF.

J is TRBJ2-3 and V is TRBV6-1, with TRBD1 as a possible D gene (6 bases). Trimming shortened V by 3 bases and J by 2 bases, and 9 bases separated the two germline ends. The CDR3 extends over 14 amino acids. Germline values: CDR1 MNHNS, CDR2 SASEGT. CDR3 amino acids: CASSDRGYTDTQYF. CDR3 sequence (DNA): TGTGCCAGCAGTGACAGGGGCTACACAGATACGCAGTATTTT.

V is TRBV12-5 and J is TRBJ2-2, with 9 nucleotides matching TRBD1. The germline gives CDR1 LGHNT, CDR2 FRNRAP. Trimming at V came to 3 bases and at J to 7 bases, leaving 9 bases not matched to a gene. The CDR3 extends over 16 amino acids. The chain's CDR3 is CASGFSGTGSFGELFF. The CDR3 DNA sequence: TGTGCTAGTGGTTTTTCCGGGACAGGGTCGTTCGGGGAGCTGTTTTTT.

The V call is TRBV12-3 or TRBV12-4, the J call TRBJ1-1; TRBD1 might be the D (6 bases). The CDR3 covers 13 residues. V was clipped by 2 bases and J by 6 bases, with 10 bases between them. The CDR3 DNA follows: TGTGCCAGCAGTTTACAGGGGAAGGCTGAAGCTTTCTTT. The encoded protein is CASSLQGKAEAFF.

The chain employs TRBV9 and TRBJ2-7, with D uncertain. Between the trimmed V and J ends, which lost 6 bases and 3 bases, there was a span of 7 bases. The CDR3 length is 11 residues. The germline gives CDR1 SGDLS, CDR2 YYNGEE. In nucleotides, the CDR3 is TGTGCCAGCACCCCCCACTACGAGCAGTACTTC. This translates into CASTPHYEQYF.

The chain is built from TRBV7-9 and TRBJ2-1; D possibly corresponds to TRBD2 (6 bases). The CDR3 loop spans 14 amino acids. V gave up 2 bases and J gave up 8 bases, with 13 bases separating them. CDR1 is SEHNR and CDR2 is FQNEAQ in the germline V gene (reference sequence). CDR3 loop: CASSLRELGHEQFF. The DNA for the CDR3 is TGTGCCAGCAGCTTACGGGAGTTGGGCCATGAGCAGTTCTTC.

For this clone: Here the CDR3 omits its conserved ending phenylalanine or tryptophan, so a read error is the likely source. Because the CDR3's place on the DNA is in doubt, the DNA is left out and the CDR3 is given as listed by TCRdb. The chain combines TRBV5-5 with TRBJ1-2; the DNA was not used to check the table's D call, TRBD1. Germline CDR1 is SGHKS and CDR2 is YYEKEE (reference sequence). The CDR3 is made up of 14 amino acids, end residues included. The CDR3 is CASSLSDLGTGILL.

The chain combines TRBV19 with TRBJ1-2; 8 bases map to TRBD1. The germline V gene encodes CDR1 LNHDA and CDR2 SQIVND (reference sequence). The ends lost 6 bases at V and 5 bases at J; junction bases unmatched: 8. The CDR3 loop spans 14 amino acids. The CDR3: CASSGQGGVYGYTF. The DNA of the CDR3 is TGTGCCAGTAGCGGACAGGGCGGAGTATATGGCTACACCTTC.

Written as DNA, the CDR3 is TGTGCCAGCAGCCTAGAGCCCGGGACAGGAAAAGCTTTCTTT. It encodes CASSLEPGTGKAFF. The chain is built from TRBV7-3 and TRBJ1-1, with 8 bases matching TRBD1. The CDR3 runs 14 residues. From germline, CDR1 is SGHTA and CDR2 FQGTGA. After removal of 5 bases from V and 9 bases from J, the junction contained 11 bases not matched to a gene.

V gene TRBV9 combines with J gene TRBJ1-1; a possible D gene is TRBD1 (6 bases). The CDR3 consists of 15 residues. The V and J ends lost 4 bases and 2 bases respectively, with 15 bases between them. From germline, CDR1 is SGDLS and CDR2 YYNGEE. CDR3 residues: CASSPLGGTNTEAFF. The CDR3 bases are TGTGCCAGCAGCCCCCTGGGAGGGACAAACACTGAAGCTTTCTTT.

This sequence joins TRBV3-1 (or the pseudogene TRBV3-2) and TRBJ1-5; unclear D gene. The CDR3 totals 15 residues. Trimming removed 3 bases from V and 1 base from J, with 10 bases in between. Germline V CDR1 and CDR2: LGHDT, YNNKEL (reference sequence). CDR3 nucleotides: TGTGCCAGCAGCCAGGACTTGCTAAGCAATCAGCCCCAGCATTTT. Amino acids: CASSQDLLSNQPQHF.

This sequence joins TRBV7-9 and TRBJ1-2; D remains ambiguous. The CDR3 sequence is 15 residues long. Trimming took off 8 bases at V and 0 bases at J, with 16 bases between the two ends. Germline-derived CDR1 and CDR2 are SEHNR and FQNEAQ (reference sequence). CDR3 DNA: TGTGCCAGCCCCGAGGTCGGGGATTCTAACTATGGCTACACCTTC. Translated: CASPEVGDSNYGYTF.

The chain recombines TRBV29-1 with TRBJ2-1; possibly TRBD1 for D (6 bases). Germline V CDR1 and CDR2: SQVTM, ANQGSEA. The length of the CDR3 is 12 residues. The V end lost 6 bases, the J end lost 4 bases, and 10 bases lay between the germline ends. The CDR3 spells CSVRDRYNEQFF. The CDR3 nucleotides are TGCAGCGTCCGAGACAGGTACAATGAGCAGTTCTTC.

The rearrangement links TRBV4-1 to TRBJ1-5, with D unresolved. The CDR3 is made up of 15 amino acids. The V gene's germline CDR1 is MGHRA and CDR2 YSYEKL. Trimming removed 4 bases at V and 0 bases at J, with 10 bases between. The CDR3 protein is CASSRGRVSNQPQHF. In nucleotides, the CDR3 is TGCGCCAGCAGCCGAGGGAGGGTTAGCAATCAGCCCCAGCATTTT.

The chain recombines TRBV6-5 with TRBJ2-3, with 7 bases that match TRBD2. CDR3 size: 14 residues. Germline V gene data show CDR1 as MNHEY and CDR2 as SVGAGI. V lost 6 bases to trimming and J lost 4 bases; unmatched junction nucleotides: 7. The CDR3, as DNA: TGTGCCAGCAGACGCGGGGGAACGTCAGATACGCAGTATTTT. Translating it yields CASRRGGTSDTQYF.